Listed below are T cell receptor beta chains from one sample, sequenced in a study of blood T cell repertoires in COVID-19. TCRdb keeps only in-frame clones here, not all; method: immunoSEQ multiplex PCR. This sample carries about 240,000 clones, 88% of them seen once, and the ten largest clones take about 0.8%. The sample consisted of peripheral blood. These receptors were collected from a woman under 40 with acute or convalescent COVID-19. CDR3s include the opening cysteine and the closing phenylalanine or tryptophan. The D gene is left open where the match is weak. Size values are once, few and many counts, or a class for expanded clones, and some rows have none.

J | V | D | size | CDR3 | DNA
TRBJ2-3 | TRBV25-1 | TRBD1 | once | CASSRDRASADTQYF | TGTGCCAGCAGCAGGGACAGGGCATCGGCAGATACGCAGTATTTT
TRBJ1-1 | TRBV5-4 | TRBD1 | once | CASNRGPANTEAFF | TGTGCCAGCAACAGGGGTCCAGCCAACACTGAAGCTTTCTTT
TRBJ1-2 | TRBV27 | TRBD1 | few | CASSLLGQGVGADGYTF | TGTGCCAGCAGTTTATTGGGACAGGGGGTAGGGGCGGATGGCTACACCTTC
TRBJ1-5 | TRBV20-1 | TRBD1 | NA | CSARGTGRNQPQHF | TGCAGTGCTCGTGGGACAGGGCGCAATCAGCCCCAGCATTTT
TRBJ1-6 | TRBV15 | TRBD1 | NA | CATSLDRVGSPLHF | TGTGCCACCAGCTTAGACAGGGTCGGTTCACCCCTCCACTTT
TRBJ2-7 | TRBV18 | TRBD1 | NA | CASSLGQGVLYEQYF | TGTGCCAGCTCACTGGGACAGGGTGTCCTCTACGAGCAGTACTTC
TRBJ2-1 | TRBV6-2/TRBV6-3 | NA | NA | CASSFRSRMGNEQFF | TGTGCCAGCAGTTTTAGGTCCAGGATGGGCAATGAGCAGTTCTTC
TRBJ2-5 | TRBV11-3 | NA | NA | CASSVNRVTKTQYF | TGTGCCAGCAGCGTTAACAGGGTTACGAAGACCCAGTACTTC
TRBJ2-1 | TRBV29-1 | NA | NA | CSVALVNYNEQFF | TGCAGCGTTGCACTAGTTAACTACAATGAGCAGTTCTTC
TRBJ2-1 | TRBV6-1 | NA | NA | CASSEYSRNEQFF | TGTGCCAGCAGTGAATATAGTCGCAATGAGCAGTTCTTC
TRBJ1-2 | TRBV29-1 | NA | NA | CSVGVTQVDGYTF | TGCAGCGTAGGGGTGACACAGGTCGATGGCTACACCTTC